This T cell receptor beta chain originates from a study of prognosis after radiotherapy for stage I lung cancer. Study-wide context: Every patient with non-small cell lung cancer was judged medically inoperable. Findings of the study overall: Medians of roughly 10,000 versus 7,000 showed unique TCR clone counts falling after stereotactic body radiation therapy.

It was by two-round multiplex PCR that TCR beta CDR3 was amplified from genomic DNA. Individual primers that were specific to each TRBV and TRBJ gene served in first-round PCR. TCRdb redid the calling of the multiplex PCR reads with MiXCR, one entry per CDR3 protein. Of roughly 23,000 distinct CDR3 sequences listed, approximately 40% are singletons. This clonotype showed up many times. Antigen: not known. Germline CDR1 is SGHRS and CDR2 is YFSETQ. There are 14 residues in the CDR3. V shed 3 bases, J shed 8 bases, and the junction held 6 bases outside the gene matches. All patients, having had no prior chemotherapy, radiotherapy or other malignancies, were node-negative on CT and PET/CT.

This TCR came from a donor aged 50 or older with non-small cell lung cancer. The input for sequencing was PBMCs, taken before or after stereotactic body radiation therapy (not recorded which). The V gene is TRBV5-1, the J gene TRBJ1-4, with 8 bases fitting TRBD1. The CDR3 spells CASSSDRGREKLFF. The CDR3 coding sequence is TGCGCCAGCAGCTCCGACAGGGGAAGGGAAAAACTGTTTTTT.